The 15 T cell receptor beta chains below all came from one sample that was sequenced in a study of blood T cells in healthy people across ages. Primers used in a second PCR of about 6 to 11 cycles were a sample-barcoded 5' primer and a J-beta primer mix. TCRdb reprocessed the 5' RACE reads via MiXCR and lists one record per CDR3 protein. In the table there are approximately 580,000 distinct CDR3 sequences, more than 20% of which are singletons. These data were also reused for a study on T cells of mothers and their children.

The sample comprised blood. These TCRs come from a boy younger than 18 in good health.

This clonotype has more than one count but fewer than ten. The chain combines TRBV27 with TRBJ1-2, with D perhaps TRBD1 (6 bases). V was cut by 0 bases and J by 4 bases, with 9 bases left in between. CDR3 length equals 14 residues. Germline V gene sequence: CDR1 MNHEY, CDR2 SMNVEV (reference sequence). The CDR3 sequence: CASSLSAGVYGYTF. In DNA form, the CDR3 reads TGTGCCAGCAGTTTATCTGCAGGGGTCTATGGCTACACCTTC.

This sequence joins TRBV7-2 and TRBJ2-5, with a weak D call TRBD1 (6 bases). Between the trimmed V and J ends, which lost 4 bases and 5 bases, there was a span of 14 bases. Germline CDR1 SGHTA, CDR2 FQGNSA. The CDR3 runs 14 residues. The CDR3 bases are TGTGCCAGCAGCTGGGGGCTAGATGACGAGACCCAGTACTTC. Translation gives CASSWGLDDETQYF.

There are a few counts of this clonotype. The chain links TRBV7-9 to TRBJ2-4; 13 positions agree with TRBD2. CDR3 size: 14 residues. The germline CDR1 and CDR2 sequences are SEHNR and FQNEAQ (reference sequence). V gave up 3 bases and J gave up 9 bases; unmatched junction bases: 2. The CDR3 nucleotides read TGTGCCAGCAGCTTCGGACTAGCGGGAGTCATTCAGTACTTC. Its translation: CASSFGLAGVIQYF.

The genes are TRBV18 and TRBJ2-7; 12 bases map to TRBD2. Germline CDR1 KGHSH, CDR2 LQKENI. This CDR3 spans 15 amino acids. The V gene end was trimmed by 4 bases and the J gene end by 6 bases; junction bases not matched to a gene: 7. Here the CDR3 reads CASSQRLAGDGEQYF. In nucleotides, the CDR3 is TGTGCCAGCTCACAAAGACTAGCGGGAGACGGCGAGCAGTACTTC.

This clonotype was recorded once. The genes are TRBV20-1 and TRBJ1-5; 9 nucleotides agree with TRBD1. CDR1 and CDR2 (germline): DFQATT, SNEGSKA (reference sequence). V was clipped by 4 bases and J by 5 bases; unmatched bases: 6. This CDR3 has 14 residues. The CDR3 DNA is TGCAGTGCTACGGGACAGGGTGTCTATCAGCCCCAGCATTTT. It yields the protein CSATGQGVYQPQHF.

This clonotype was counted only a few times. The V gene is TRBV9, the J gene TRBJ2-1; the D gene is possibly TRBD2 (5 bases). In germline, CDR1 is SGDLS, CDR2 YYNGEE. V shed 2 bases and J shed 4 bases, with 7 bases lying between them. This CDR3 contains 13 residues. The CDR3 bases are TGTGCCAGCAGCGTGGGAGTTTACAATGAGCAGTTCTTC. Its protein is CASSVGVYNEQFF.

This clonotype was seen once. This sequence joins TRBV20-1 and TRBJ1-1, with D unclear. From germline, CDR1 is DFQATT and CDR2 SNEGSKA (reference sequence). CDR3 length: 12 amino acids. The chain's CDR3 is CSANIMNTEAFF. CDR3 coding DNA: TGCAGCGCCAACATTATGAACACTGAAGCTTTCTTT.

The rearrangement joins TRBV4-1 to TRBJ1-2; D may be TRBD1 (5 bases). Trimming pared 1 base from V and 2 bases from J, leaving 17 bases between. Germline lookup yields CDR1 MGHRA and CDR2 YSYEKL. This CDR3 is built from 17 residues. This chain's CDR3 is CASSQGGKGKGNYGYTF. The DNA of the CDR3 is TGCGCCAGCAGCCAAGGAGGGAAGGGGAAGGGAAACTATGGCTACACCTTC.

This chain joins TRBV6-2 or TRBV6-3 and TRBJ1-2, with a tentative D call TRBD1 (5 bases). This CDR3 region has 14 residues. V was clipped by 8 bases and J by 8 bases, with 21 bases between them. Germline CDR1 MNHEY, CDR2 SVGEGT. In DNA form, the CDR3 reads TGTGCCAGCGACACCGGGACGGTCTTTCGAGGCTACACCTTC. Translated: CASDTGTVFRGYTF.

The rearrangement links TRBV24-1 to TRBJ1-2; no definite D call. The CDR3 has 10 residues. V shed 7 bases and J shed 8 bases, with 7 bases lying between them. The germline CDR1 and CDR2 sequences are KGHDR and SFDVKD. The DNA of the CDR3 is TGTGCCACCAGCCGGCGGGGCTACACCTTC. This sequence encodes CATSRRGYTF.

This sequence joins TRBV6-5 and TRBJ2-2; 7 bases are shared with TRBD1. The CDR3 has 16 residues. Looked up from germline, CDR1 is MNHEY and CDR2 is SVGAGI. V shed 2 bases and J 0 bases; nucleotides not matched to a gene: 3. The CDR3 bases are TGTGCCAGCAGTTACCTGGGACAGACGAACACCGGGGAGCTGTTTTTT. Its protein is CASSYLGQTNTGELFF.

The chain combines TRBV4-3 with TRBJ2-5, with D possibly TRBD2 on 7 matching bases. V lost 5 bases to trimming and J lost 11 bases, with 27 bases between them. This CDR3 is 16 amino acids long. From germline, CDR1 is LGHNA and CDR2 YSLEER. The CDR3, as DNA: TGCGCCAGCAGCAGTTCCCCCCCGGGGGGCTTGAGTGAGCAGTACTTC. Encoded protein: CASSSSPPGGLSEQYF.

J is TRBJ2-5 and V is TRBV7-9; possibly TRBD1 for D (5 bases). The last part of the DNA fits TRBJ2-7 better; the J call may be wrong. Germline values: CDR1 SEHNR, CDR2 FQNEAQ (reference sequence). The CDR3 sequence is 15 residues long. This chain's CDR3 is CASSLGISGFYEQYF. For the CDR3, the DNA is TGTGCCAGCAGCTTAGGCATATCAGGGTTCTACGAGCAGTACTTC.

The table lists this clonotype with a few counts. CDR3 bases: TGTGCCAGCGGTCGGGACAAAAATGAAAAACTGTTTTTT. Protein: CASGRDKNEKLFF. The rearrangement links TRBV7-2 to TRBJ1-4, with a weak D call TRBD1 (6 bases). This CDR3 has 13 amino acids. The V end was cut by 8 bases, the J end by 5 bases, with 12 bases between. Per germline, CDR1 SGHTA and CDR2 FQGNSA.

Only a few counts were recorded for this clonotype. The chain has TRBV27 and TRBJ1-4, with a tentative D call TRBD1 (5 bases). V was trimmed by 6 bases and J by 6 bases, leaving 17 bases between them. The germline CDR1 and CDR2 sequences are MNHEY and SMNVEV (reference sequence). This CDR3 has 15 residues. For the CDR3, the DNA is TGTGCCAGCAGAGGAGGCGCTAGGGGCGATGAAAAACTGTTTTTT. As protein: CASRGGARGDEKLFF.